One and the same sample provided the 20 T cell receptor beta chains below, sequenced in a study of blood T cell repertoires in COVID-19. Assay used: immunoSEQ multiplex PCR; TCRdb lists only in-frame clones, some missing. The profile shows 220,000 or so clones, about 85% of them singletons. Sequenced material: peripheral blood. These TCRs come from a man aged 45 to 65 who had recovered from COVID-19.

This clone was counted a few times. This chain joins TRBV2 and TRBJ1-5, with a possible D match to TRBD1 (6 bases). Germline CDR1 reads SNHLY; CDR2 reads FYNNEI. The CDR3 runs to 15 residues. The ends were cut back, 3 bases at V and 8 bases at J, with 17 bases in the middle. CDR3 DNA sequence: TGTGCCAGCAGTGACAGGGGCGGTTTTTTCGAGCCCCAGCATTTT. Its translation: CASSDRGGFFEPQHF.

The V call is TRBV20-1, the J call TRBJ2-7, with TRBD2 matching over 13 bases. The CDR3 covers 16 residues. V dropped 3 bases and J dropped 5; count of bases not matched to a gene: 10. CDR1 and CDR2 (germline): DFQATT, SNEGSKA (reference sequence). DNA of the CDR3: TGCAGTGCTAGTACTGGGACTAGCGGGATTCGACACGAGCAGTACTTC. The encoded protein is CSASTGTSGIRHEQYF.

This clone was seen just once. The rearrangement links TRBV18 to TRBJ2-3; 7 bases fit TRBD1. V shed 3 bases, J shed 5 bases, and the junction held 20 bases outside the gene matches. This CDR3 contains 19 residues. The V gene's germline CDR1 is KGHSH and CDR2 LQKENI. The CDR3 region has the DNA TGTGCCAGCTCACCTTCAATCGCGACAGGGCGTATTGGAGGAGATACGCAGTATTTT. Amino acids: CASSPSIATGRIGGDTQYF. Complete variable domain (other parts from reference TRBV18 and TRBJ2-3): NAGVMQNPRHLVRRRGQEARLRCSPMKGHSHVYWYRQLPEEGLKFMVYLQKENIIDESGMPKERFSAEFPKEGPSILRIQQVVRGDSAAYFCASSPSIATGRIGGDTQYFGPGTRLTVL.

In its sample, this clone was seen a few times. The J gene is TRBJ2-5, the V gene TRBV19, with TRBD2 matching over 7 bases. The germline V gene has CDR1 LNHDA and CDR2 SQIVND (reference sequence). V lost 6 bases, J lost 6 bases, and 13 bases stayed unmatched. The CDR3 covers 15 residues. The CDR3 coding sequence is TGTGCCAGTAGAAAAGCGGGAACTGATTGGCAGACCCAGTACTTC. Translating gives CASRKAGTDWQTQYF.

The V gene is TRBV20-1, the J gene TRBJ1-1, with D unclear. The CDR3 sequence is 11 residues long. V was pared by 6 bases and J by 1 base, with 6 bases between. Germline loops: CDR1 DFQATT, CDR2 SNEGSKA (reference sequence). The CDR3 spells CSAPGNTEAFF. The CDR3 DNA reads as TGCAGTGCCCCAGGGAACACTGAAGCTTTCTTT.

This clone was observed a handful of times. V usage is TRBV2 and J usage is TRBJ1-3; 7 bases align to TRBD1. Germline V gives CDR1 SNHLY, CDR2 FYNNEI. The trim removed 6 bases at V and 2 bases at J, leaving 4 bases unmatched. The CDR3 totals 14 residues. Here the CDR3 DNA reads TGTGCCAGCAGAGGGACAGCCACTGGAAACACCATATATTTT. As protein: CASRGTATGNTIYF.

The chain uses TRBV2 and TRBJ2-2, with TRBD1 identical over 11 bases. With V trimmed by 6 bases and J by 7 bases, 7 bases remained unmatched. The CDR3 runs to 15 residues. The germline V gene has CDR1 SNHLY and CDR2 FYNNEI. CDR3: CASREGTGGFGELFF. CDR3 coding DNA: TGTGCCAGCAGGGAGGGGACAGGGGGATTCGGGGAGCTGTTTTTT.

The chain is built from TRBV24-1 and TRBJ2-5, with a possible D match to TRBD1 (6 bases). CDR3 size: 15 residues. CDR1 is KGHDR, CDR2 SFDVKD, per germline. V was pared by 4 bases and J by 3 bases, with 14 bases between. The CDR3 DNA reads as TGTGCCACCAGTGACCCGGACAGACCAGAAGAGACCCAGTACTTC. This translates into CATSDPDRPEETQYF.

The rearrangement uses TRBV28 and TRBJ1-6; unclear D gene. Germline CDR1 MDHEN, CDR2 SYDVKM. Trimming left V 3 bases short and J 6 bases short, with 9 bases between. The CDR3 sequence is 14 residues long. The CDR3 spells CASSFPGSNSPLHF. CDR3 sequence (DNA): TGTGCCAGCAGTTTTCCGGGTAGTAATTCACCCCTCCACTTT.

This sequence joins TRBV7-8 and TRBJ2-1; 7 nucleotides line up with TRBD2. The trim removed 4 bases at V and 8 bases at J, leaving 14 bases unmatched. Germline CDR1 SGHVS, CDR2 FQNEAQ. The CDR3 loop spans 16 amino acids. In nucleotides, the CDR3 is TGTGCCAGCAGCTCATATAGCGGGTGGGGAGGCGATGAGCAGTTCTTC. Protein: CASSSYSGWGGDEQFF.

This clone appeared once. The chain has TRBV7-6 and TRBJ2-2; D possibly corresponds to TRBD2 (5 bases). The V gene's germline CDR1 is SGHVS and CDR2 FNYEAQ. The CDR3 is made up of 13 amino acids. Trimming stripped 5 bases from V and 6 bases from J, with 10 bases between. In DNA, the CDR3 is TGTGCCAGCAGCCCGGAGGTATCCGGGGAGCTGTTTTTT. This sequence encodes CASSPEVSGELFF.

The genes are TRBV29-1 and TRBJ2-3; D ambiguous. Trimming stripped 6 bases from V and 2 bases from J, with 9 bases between. The CDR3 consists of 12 residues. Germline V gives CDR1 SQVTM, CDR2 ANQGSEA. The CDR3 region has the DNA TGCAGCGTCGGGTCCTTCACAGATACGCAGTATTTT. Translated: CSVGSFTDTQYF.

V usage is TRBV6-5 and J usage is TRBJ1-5, with 7 bases matching TRBD1. The junction had 12 bases not matched to a gene; V was cut back by 6 bases and J by 7 bases. Germline CDR1 and CDR2: MNHEY and SVGAGI. This CDR3 comprises 15 residues. The DNA of the CDR3 is TGTGCCAGCAGGCCCGACCGGGACAGCGGGCAGCCCCAGCATTTT. This sequence encodes CASRPDRDSGQPQHF.

The V and J genes are TRBV30 and TRBJ2-3; 11 bases map to TRBD2. From germline, CDR1 is GTSNPN and CDR2 SVGIG (reference sequence). This CDR3 spans 13 amino acids. The trim removed 3 bases at V and 13 bases at J, leaving 9 bases unmatched. CDR3 residues: CAWSSTSGRVKYF. For the CDR3, the DNA is TGTGCCTGGAGCTCCACTAGCGGGAGAGTCAAGTATTTT. The full variable domain, rest sourced from reference TRBV30 and TRBJ2-3, is SQTIHQWPATLVQPVGSPLSLECTVEGTSNPNLYWYRQAAGRGLQLLFYSVGIGQISSEVPQNLSASRPQDRQFILSSKKLLLSDSGFYLCAWSSTSGRVKYFGPGTRLTVL.

This chain uses TRBV19 with TRBJ2-7; D unresolved. Germline-derived CDR1 and CDR2 are LNHDA and SQIVND (reference sequence). The CDR3 totals 15 residues. Trimming left V 3 bases short and J 4 bases short, with 16 bases between. The CDR3 nucleotides are TGTGCCAGTAGTATTCTGGCCTCGAACCGTTACGAGCAGTACTTC. It is translated as CASSILASNRYEQYF.

The gene calls are TRBV10-3 and TRBJ2-7; the match to TRBD1 covers 7 bases. V was clipped by 5 bases and J by 0 bases; unmatched bases: 1. The CDR3 length is 13 residues. The germline CDR1 and CDR2 sequences are ENHRY and SYGVKD. The CDR3 DNA sequence: TGTGCCATCAGTCGGGACAGCTCCTACGAGCAGTACTTC. Its protein product is CAISRDSSYEQYF.

The chain combines TRBV7-8 with TRBJ1-5, with a possible D match to TRBD1 (6 bases). Trimming removed 2 bases at V and 0 bases at J, with 20 bases between. There are 19 residues in the CDR3. From germline, CDR1 is SGHVS and CDR2 FQNEAQ. The CDR3 loop is CASSLRGSGTTISNQPQHF. The CDR3 region has the DNA TGTGCCAGCAGCTTAAGGGGGTCCGGGACAACAATTAGCAATCAGCCCCAGCATTTT.

This clone was counted a single time. Here the CDR3 reads CASSPLGQGLSPLHF. The DNA for the CDR3 is TGTGCCAGCTCACCCCTGGGACAGGGGTTGTCACCCCTCCACTTT. The rearrangement joins TRBV18 to TRBJ1-6; 10 bases match TRBD1. The CDR3 loop spans 15 amino acids. Unmatched junction bases numbered 6, after V lost 3 bases and J lost 10 bases. Germline CDR1 KGHSH, CDR2 LQKENI.

The chain has TRBV15 and TRBJ1-2; D perhaps matches TRBD1 (6 bases). The germline gives CDR1 LNHNV, CDR2 YYDKDF (reference sequence). The CDR3 is made up of 15 amino acids. V gave up 0 bases and J gave up 4 bases, with 12 bases separating them. This CDR3 is CATSRDRQVLYGYTF. CDR3 bases: TGTGCCACCAGCAGAGACCGACAGGTTCTCTATGGCTACACCTTC.

The chain is built from TRBV23-1 and TRBJ2-6, with D unclear. TRBV23-1 is reported as an ORF; its role is uncertain. V lost 5 bases to trimming and J lost 3 bases, with 20 bases between them. This CDR3 comprises 18 residues. CDR3 coding DNA: TGCGCCAGCAGTTCCAAGGCCAAGCCGTCAGGTGGGGCCAACGTCCTGACTTTC. It is translated as CASSSKAKPSGGANVLTF.